One and the same sample provided the 20 T cell receptor beta chains below, sequenced in a study of shared clonotypes between healthy human individuals. Profiled with immunoSEQ multiplex PCR; TCRdb holds only in-frame clones, not every one. The sample holds roughly 450,000 clones; about four fifths are singletons and the top ten take over 10%. The sample taken for sequencing was PBMCs. The receptor source for this set is a woman aged 40 to 50 in good health. Some clones in this sample may be carry-over from other donors' samples.

This clone showed up just once. The CDR3 region is CASSETGSTNYGYTF. The CDR3 region has the DNA TGTGCCAGCAGCGAGACAGGGAGTACTAACTATGGCTACACCTTC. The chain carries TRBV9 and TRBJ1-2, with 7 bases that match TRBD1. Losses at the gene ends were 3 bases for V and 0 bases for J; bases not matched to a gene: 5. Germline loops: CDR1 SGDLS, CDR2 YYNGEE. The CDR3 totals 15 residues.

This clone showed up just once. V and J are TRBV4-1 and TRBJ2-2; D remains ambiguous. V lost 3 bases, J lost 7 bases, and 6 bases lay in between. CDR1 MGHRA and CDR2 YSYEKL come from the germline V gene. The CDR3 consists of 12 residues. The CDR3 loop reads CASSHYNGELFF. CDR3 in DNA: TGCGCCAGCAGCCACTATAACGGGGAGCTGTTTTTT.

The chain links TRBV29-1 to TRBJ2-7, with D possibly being TRBD1 (5 bases). Per the germline V gene, CDR1 is SQVTM and CDR2 is ANQGSEA. The germline V and J ends were trimmed by 2 bases and 5 bases, with 13 bases remaining between them. This CDR3 has 13 residues. The CDR3 loop reads CSVEQGGADEQYF. CDR3 coding DNA: TGCAGCGTTGAACAGGGTGGGGCAGACGAGCAGTACTTC.

V is TRBV7-9 and J is TRBJ2-7; 7 nucleotides line up with TRBD1. Germline V gene sequence: CDR1 SEHNR, CDR2 FQNEAQ (reference sequence). This CDR3 is built from 14 residues. The J segment lost 5 bases and the V segment lost 5 bases, leaving 9 bases of the junction unmatched. The CDR3 protein is CASSNTGESDEQYF. For the CDR3, the DNA is TGTGCCAGCAGCAACACAGGGGAATCTGACGAGCAGTACTTC.

The genes are TRBV30 and TRBJ2-7, with 7 nucleotides matching TRBD2. The CDR3 spans 13 residues. Germline CDR1 GTSNPN, CDR2 SVGIG (reference sequence). V lost 3 bases, J lost 7 bases, and 9 bases stayed unmatched. In nucleotides, the CDR3 is TGTGCCTGGAGAGCGGGATATGGGCTGGAGCAGTACTTC. Amino acid sequence: CAWRAGYGLEQYF.

This chain joins TRBV5-1 and TRBJ2-6; 8 bases fit TRBD2. The CDR3 spans 16 residues. The junction had 4 bases not matched to a gene; V was cut back by 2 bases and J by 3 bases. CDR1 SGHRS and CDR2 YFSETQ come from the germline V gene. CDR3 amino acids: CASSFFAGGGANVLTF. The CDR3 DNA is TGCGCCAGCAGCTTCTTCGCGGGAGGTGGGGCCAACGTCCTGACTTTC.

This chain links TRBV2 with TRBJ1-1, with 10 bases lining up with TRBD1. Germline-derived CDR1 and CDR2 are SNHLY and FYNNEI. Trimming at V came to 5 bases and at J to 6 bases, leaving 6 bases not matched to a gene. The CDR3 has 14 amino acids. CDR3 bases: TGTGCCAGCAGTCCCAGACAGGGGGCATCTGAAGCTTTCTTT. Translation gives CASSPRQGASEAFF.

The chain employs TRBV6-6 and TRBJ1-5; 9 bases line up with TRBD1. CDR1 and CDR2 (germline): MNHNY, SVGAGI (reference sequence). The CDR3 loop spans 12 amino acids. V lost 6 bases and J lost 9; bases outside the gene matches: 3. This CDR3 is CASRGGQGPQHF. The DNA for the CDR3 is TGTGCCAGCAGGGGGGGACAGGGGCCCCAGCATTTT.

The chain joins TRBV28 to TRBJ1-2; D ambiguous. Germline V gene sequence: CDR1 MDHEN, CDR2 SYDVKM. V was pared by 2 bases and J by 1 base, with 11 bases between. CDR3 length equals 15 residues. In DNA, the CDR3 is TGTGCCAGCAGTTTAGCGGTCGGACTTAACTATGGCTACACCTTC. It translates to CASSLAVGLNYGYTF.

The chain combines TRBV5-8 with TRBJ1-2; 9 nucleotides line up with TRBD1. Unmatched junction bases numbered 13, after V lost 5 bases and J lost 11 bases. The CDR3 loop spans 14 amino acids. CDR1 SGHTS and CDR2 YDEGEE come from the germline V gene. The CDR3 here is CASRPVGDRVRYTF. The CDR3 DNA follows: TGTGCCAGCAGACCGGTCGGGGACAGGGTTCGTTACACCTTC.

In this sample, this clone turned up once. The V call is TRBV18, the J call TRBJ1-5, with D possibly being TRBD1 (6 bases). Germline V gene lookup returns CDR1 KGHSH and CDR2 LQKENI. The ends were cut back, 3 bases at V and 3 bases at J, with 15 bases in the middle. CDR3 length equals 16 residues. The CDR3 spells CASSPGAGDYNQPQHF. The CDR3 DNA follows: TGTGCCAGCTCACCGGGGGCGGGGGACTACAATCAGCCCCAGCATTTT.

This rearrangement joins TRBV27 to TRBJ2-1; D is uncertain. V lost 4 bases and J lost 5, with 18 bases in between. The germline V gene has CDR1 MNHEY and CDR2 SMNVEV (reference sequence). The CDR3 runs to 16 residues. This CDR3 reads CASSSPSRKRDNEQFF. The CDR3 DNA follows: TGTGCCAGCAGTTCCCCCTCCCGCAAGCGCGACAATGAGCAGTTCTTC.

The chain couples TRBV25-1 to TRBJ2-1; TRBD2 matches 9 bases. Germline V gene sequence: CDR1 MGHDK, CDR2 SYGVNS. The CDR3 is 13 residues long. Unmatched junction bases numbered 1, after V lost 5 bases and J lost 5 bases. CDR3 nucleotides: TGTGCCAGCAGTACTAGCGGGCACAATGAGCAGTTCTTC. Its translation is CASSTSGHNEQFF.

The rearrangement links TRBV2 to TRBJ2-2; D ambiguous. Germline V gene lookup returns CDR1 SNHLY and CDR2 FYNNEI. The V and J ends lost 6 bases and 6 bases respectively, with 11 bases between them. This CDR3 has 13 residues. CDR3 in DNA: TGTGCCAGCAGAGCGAACGGAGCCGGGGAGCTGTTTTTT. Translating gives CASRANGAGELFF.

This chain joins TRBV5-4 and TRBJ2-7, with 9 nucleotides matching TRBD1. Losses at the gene ends were 1 base for V and 6 bases for J; bases not matched to a gene: 5. CDR3 size: 14 residues. Looked up from germline, CDR1 is SGHNT and CDR2 is YYREEE (reference sequence). For the CDR3, the DNA is TGTGCCAGCAGCTTGTGGGACAGGGCAACCGAGCAGTACTTC. It translates to CASSLWDRATEQYF.

V usage is TRBV19 and J usage is TRBJ2-3, with a possible D match to TRBD1 (6 bases). The CDR3 spans 14 residues. The germline gives CDR1 LNHDA, CDR2 SQIVND (reference sequence). V lost 6 bases and J lost 0, with 10 bases in between. CDR3 in amino acids: CASSARGSTDTQYF. The DNA for the CDR3 is TGTGCCAGTAGCGCGAGGGGGAGCACAGATACGCAGTATTTT.

The chain couples TRBV11-2 to TRBJ2-2; TRBD1 matches at 9 bases. The CDR3 is 14 amino acids. Germline loops: CDR1 SGHAT, CDR2 FQNNGV. The J segment lost 6 bases and the V segment lost 3 bases, leaving 2 bases of the junction unmatched. CDR3 sequence reads: CASSFNRGPGELFF. The CDR3 DNA follows: TGTGCCAGCAGCTTTAACAGGGGGCCCGGGGAGCTGTTTTTT. Full variable domain (remainder filled in from reference TRBV11-2 and TRBJ2-2): EAGVAQSPRYKIIEKRQSVAFWCNPISGHATLYWYQQILGQGPKLLIQFQNNGVVDDSQLPKDRFSAERLKGVDSTLKIQPAKLEDSAVYLCASSFNRGPGELFFGEGSRLTVL.

There are a few counts of this clone. The J gene is TRBJ2-4, the V gene TRBV28, with 10 bases aligning to TRBD1. This CDR3 contains 15 residues. Germline loops: CDR1 MDHEN, CDR2 SYDVKM. V shed 2 bases, J shed 7 bases, and the junction held 5 bases outside the gene matches. CDR3 sequence reads: CASSLGPGQGNIQYF. In nucleotides, the CDR3 is TGTGCCAGCAGTTTAGGCCCGGGACAGGGGAACATTCAGTACTTC.

This clone has ten or more counts. The chain links TRBV30 to TRBJ1-2, with 7 bases aligning to TRBD1. Germline lookup yields CDR1 GTSNPN and CDR2 SVGIG (reference sequence). V shed 1 base and J 0 bases; nucleotides not matched to a gene: 8. The CDR3 sequence is 16 residues long. Here the CDR3 reads CAWSDSHRGSNYGYTF. Here the CDR3 DNA reads TGTGCCTGGAGTGACTCCCACAGGGGTTCTAACTATGGCTACACCTTC.

The V and J genes are TRBV7-3 and TRBJ2-5; D might be TRBD1 or TRBD2, each matching 6 bases. V lost 6 bases and J lost 5, with 13 bases in between. Germline V CDR1 and CDR2: SGHTA, FQGTGA. The CDR3 spans 13 residues. Here the CDR3 reads CASSTGTLETQYF. CDR3 nucleotides: TGTGCCAGCAGTACAGGGACTTTGGAGACCCAGTACTTC. Full variable domain (rest looked up from reference TRBV7-3 and TRBJ2-5): GAGVSQTPSNKVTEKGKYVELRCDPISGHTALYWYRQSLGQGPEFLIYFQGTGAADDSGLPNDRFFAVRPEGSVSTLKIQRTERGDSAVYLCASSTGTLETQYFGPGTRLLVL.